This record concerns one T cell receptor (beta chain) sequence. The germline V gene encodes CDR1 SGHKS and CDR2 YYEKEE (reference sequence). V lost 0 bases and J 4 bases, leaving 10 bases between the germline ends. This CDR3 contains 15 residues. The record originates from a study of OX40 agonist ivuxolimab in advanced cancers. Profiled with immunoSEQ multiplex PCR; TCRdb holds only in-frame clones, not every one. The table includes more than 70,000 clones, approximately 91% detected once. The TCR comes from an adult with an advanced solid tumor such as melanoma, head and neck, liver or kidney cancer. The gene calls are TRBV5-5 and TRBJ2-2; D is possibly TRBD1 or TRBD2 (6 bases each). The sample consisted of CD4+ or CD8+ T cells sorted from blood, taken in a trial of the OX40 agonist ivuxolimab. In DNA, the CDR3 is TGTGCCAGCAGCTTGGCGGGGGCGAGCACCGGGGAGCTGTTTTTT. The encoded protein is CASSLAGASTGELFF.